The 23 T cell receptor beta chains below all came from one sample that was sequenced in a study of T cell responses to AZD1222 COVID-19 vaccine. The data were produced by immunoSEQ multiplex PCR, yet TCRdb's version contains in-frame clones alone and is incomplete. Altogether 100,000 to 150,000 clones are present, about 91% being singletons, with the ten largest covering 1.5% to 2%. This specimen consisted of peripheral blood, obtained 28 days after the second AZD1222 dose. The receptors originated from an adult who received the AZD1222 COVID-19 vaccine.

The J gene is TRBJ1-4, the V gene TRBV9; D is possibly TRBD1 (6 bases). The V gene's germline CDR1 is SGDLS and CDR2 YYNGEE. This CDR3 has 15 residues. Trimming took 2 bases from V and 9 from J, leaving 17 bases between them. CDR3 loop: CASSVGAQEAQKLFF. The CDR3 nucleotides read TGTGCCAGCAGCGTGGGGGCCCAGGAGGCTCAAAAACTGTTTTTT.

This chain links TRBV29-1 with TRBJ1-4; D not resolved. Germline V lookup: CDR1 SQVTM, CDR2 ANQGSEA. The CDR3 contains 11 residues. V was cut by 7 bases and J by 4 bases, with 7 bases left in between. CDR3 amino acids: CSAILNEKLFF. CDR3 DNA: TGCAGCGCCATTCTTAATGAAAAACTGTTTTTT.

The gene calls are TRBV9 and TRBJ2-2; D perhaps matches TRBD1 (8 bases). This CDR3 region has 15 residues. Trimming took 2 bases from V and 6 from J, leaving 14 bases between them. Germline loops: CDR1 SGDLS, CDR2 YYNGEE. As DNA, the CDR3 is TGTGCCAGCAGCGTCGACAGGGGAGGGTCCGGGGAGCTGTTTTTT. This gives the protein CASSVDRGGSGELFF.

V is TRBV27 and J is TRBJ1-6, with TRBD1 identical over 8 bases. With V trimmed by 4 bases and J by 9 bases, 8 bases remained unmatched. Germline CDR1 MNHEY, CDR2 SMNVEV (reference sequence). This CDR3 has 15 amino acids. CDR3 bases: TGTGCCAGCAGTTCTCGGACAGGGTCGGCTTCACCCCTCCACTTT. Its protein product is CASSSRTGSASPLHF.

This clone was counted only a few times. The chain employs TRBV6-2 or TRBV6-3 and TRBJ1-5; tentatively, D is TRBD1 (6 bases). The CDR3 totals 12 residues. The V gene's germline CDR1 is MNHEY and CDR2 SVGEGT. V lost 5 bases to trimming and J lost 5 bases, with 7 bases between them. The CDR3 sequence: CASSAGDQPQHF. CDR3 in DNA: TGTGCCAGCAGTGCAGGGGATCAGCCCCAGCATTTT.

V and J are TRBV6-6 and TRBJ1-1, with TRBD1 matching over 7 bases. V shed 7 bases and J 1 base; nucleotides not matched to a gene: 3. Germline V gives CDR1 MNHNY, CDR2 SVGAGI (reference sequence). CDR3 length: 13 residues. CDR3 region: CASTGQSNTEAFF. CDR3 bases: TGTGCCAGCACGGGACAGTCGAACACTGAAGCTTTCTTT.

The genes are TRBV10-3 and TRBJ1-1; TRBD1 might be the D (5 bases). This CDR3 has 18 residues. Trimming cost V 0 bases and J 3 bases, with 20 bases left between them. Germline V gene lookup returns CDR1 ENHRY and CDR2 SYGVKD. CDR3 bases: TGTGCCATCAGTGAGTCGGATCCCCGGGGGGTTGGATACACTGAAGCTTTCTTT. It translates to CAISESDPRGVGYTEAFF.

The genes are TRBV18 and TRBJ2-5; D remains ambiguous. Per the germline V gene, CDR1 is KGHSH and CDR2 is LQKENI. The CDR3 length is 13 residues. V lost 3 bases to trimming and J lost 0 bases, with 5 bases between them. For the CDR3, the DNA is TGTGCCAGCTCACCGGCGGACCAAGAGACCCAGTACTTC. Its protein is CASSPADQETQYF. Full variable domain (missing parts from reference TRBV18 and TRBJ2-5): NAGVMQNPRHLVRRRGQEARLRCSPMKGHSHVYWYRQLPEEGLKFMVYLQKENIIDESGMPKERFSAEFPKEGPSILRIQQVVRGDSAAYFCASSPADQETQYFGPGTRLLVL.

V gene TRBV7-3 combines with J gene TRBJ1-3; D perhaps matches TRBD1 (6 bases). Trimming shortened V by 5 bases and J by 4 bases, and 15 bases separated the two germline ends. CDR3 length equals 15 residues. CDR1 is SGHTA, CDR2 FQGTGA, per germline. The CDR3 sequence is CASSTQTGPGNTIYF. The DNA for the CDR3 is TGTGCCAGCAGCACCCAGACAGGCCCAGGAAACACCATATATTTT. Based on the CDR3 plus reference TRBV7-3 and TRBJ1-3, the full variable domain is GAGVSQTPSNKVTEKGKYVELRCDPISGHTALYWYRQSLGQGPEFLIYFQGTGAADDSGLPNDRFFAVRPEGSVSTLKIQRTERGDSAVYLCASSTQTGPGNTIYFGEGSWLTVV.

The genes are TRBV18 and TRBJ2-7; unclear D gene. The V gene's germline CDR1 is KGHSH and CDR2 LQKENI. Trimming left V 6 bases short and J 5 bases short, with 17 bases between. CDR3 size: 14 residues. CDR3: CASSLLGLSDEQYF. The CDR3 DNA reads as TGTGCCAGCTCGCTACTGGGCCTATCCGACGAGCAGTACTTC.

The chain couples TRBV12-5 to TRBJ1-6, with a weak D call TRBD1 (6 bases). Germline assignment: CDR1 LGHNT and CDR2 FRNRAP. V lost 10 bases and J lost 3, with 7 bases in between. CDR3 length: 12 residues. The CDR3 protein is CATGDYNSPLHF. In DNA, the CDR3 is TGTGCTACAGGGGACTATAATTCACCCCTCCACTTT. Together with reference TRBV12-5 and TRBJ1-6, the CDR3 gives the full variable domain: DARVTQTPRHKVTEMGQEVTMRCQPILGHNTVFWYRQTMMQGLELLAYFRNRAPLDDSGMPKDRFSAEMPDATLATLKIQPSEPRDSAVYFCATGDYNSPLHFGNGTRLTVT.

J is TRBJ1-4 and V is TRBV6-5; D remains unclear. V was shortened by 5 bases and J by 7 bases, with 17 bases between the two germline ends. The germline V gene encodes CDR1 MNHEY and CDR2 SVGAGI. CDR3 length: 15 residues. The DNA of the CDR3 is TGTGCCAGCAGTAGCGAGGGTGCGGGTTTTGAAAAACTGTTTTTT. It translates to CASSSEGAGFEKLFF.

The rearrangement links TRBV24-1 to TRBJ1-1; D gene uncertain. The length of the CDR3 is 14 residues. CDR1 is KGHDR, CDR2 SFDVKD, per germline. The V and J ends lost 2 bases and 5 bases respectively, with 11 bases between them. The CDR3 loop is CATSDSDRRTEAFF. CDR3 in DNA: TGTGCCACCAGTGATTCTGACCGCAGGACTGAAGCTTTCTTT.

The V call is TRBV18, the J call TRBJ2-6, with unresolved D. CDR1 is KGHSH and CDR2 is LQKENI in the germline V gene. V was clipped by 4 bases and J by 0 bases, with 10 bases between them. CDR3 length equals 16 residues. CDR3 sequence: CASSRPFRSGANVLTF. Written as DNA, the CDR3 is TGTGCCAGCTCACGACCCTTTCGCTCTGGGGCCAACGTCCTGACTTTC.

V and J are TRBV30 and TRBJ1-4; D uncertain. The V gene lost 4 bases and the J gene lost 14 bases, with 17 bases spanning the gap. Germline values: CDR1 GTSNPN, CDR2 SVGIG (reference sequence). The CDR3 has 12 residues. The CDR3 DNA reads TGTGCCTGGAATTCCGGGCCGCGGTTGCTGTTTTTT. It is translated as CAWNSGPRLLFF. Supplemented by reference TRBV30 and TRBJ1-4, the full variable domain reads SQTIHQWPATLVQPVGSPLSLECTVEGTSNPNLYWYRQAAGRGLQLLFYSVGIGQISSEVPQNLSASRPQDRQFILSSKKLLLSDSGFYLCAWNSGPRLLFFGSGTQLSVL.

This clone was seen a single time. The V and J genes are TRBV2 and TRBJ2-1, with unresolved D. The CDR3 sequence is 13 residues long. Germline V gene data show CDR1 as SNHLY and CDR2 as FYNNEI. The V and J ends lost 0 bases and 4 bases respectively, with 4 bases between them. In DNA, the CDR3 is TGTGCCAGCAGTGAAGCACAGTACAATGAGCAGTTCTTC. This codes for CASSEAQYNEQFF.

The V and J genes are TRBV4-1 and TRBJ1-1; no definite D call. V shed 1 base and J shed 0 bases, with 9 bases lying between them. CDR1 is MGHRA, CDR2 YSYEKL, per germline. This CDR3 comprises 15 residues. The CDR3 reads CASSQAETVNTEAFF. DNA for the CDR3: TGCGCCAGCAGCCAAGCCGAGACGGTGAACACTGAAGCTTTCTTT.

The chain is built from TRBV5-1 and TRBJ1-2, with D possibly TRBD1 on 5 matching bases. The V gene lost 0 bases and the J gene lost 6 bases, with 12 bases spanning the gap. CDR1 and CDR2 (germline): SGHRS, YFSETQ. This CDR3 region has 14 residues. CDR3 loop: CASSLDGAGNGYTF. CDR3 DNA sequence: TGCGCCAGCAGCTTGGACGGGGCAGGGAATGGCTACACCTTC. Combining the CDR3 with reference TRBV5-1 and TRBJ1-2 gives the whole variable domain KAGVTQTPRYLIKTRGQQVTLSCSPISGHRSVSWYQQTPGQGLQFLFEYFSETQRNKGNFPGRFSGRQFSNSRSEMNVSTLELGDSALYLCASSLDGAGNGYTFGSGTRLTVV.

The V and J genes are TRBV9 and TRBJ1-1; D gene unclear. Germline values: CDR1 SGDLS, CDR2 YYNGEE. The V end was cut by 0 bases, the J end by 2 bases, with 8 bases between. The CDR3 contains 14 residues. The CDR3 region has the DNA TGTGCCAGCAGCGTAGCCCCCCTCAACACTGAAGCTTTCTTT. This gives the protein CASSVAPLNTEAFF.

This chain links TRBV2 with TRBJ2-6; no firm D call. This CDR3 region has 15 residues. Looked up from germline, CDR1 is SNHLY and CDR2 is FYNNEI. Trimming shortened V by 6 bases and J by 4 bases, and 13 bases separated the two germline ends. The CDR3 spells CASRFEDPGANVLTF. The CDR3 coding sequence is TGTGCCAGCAGATTCGAGGATCCCGGGGCCAACGTCCTGACTTTC.

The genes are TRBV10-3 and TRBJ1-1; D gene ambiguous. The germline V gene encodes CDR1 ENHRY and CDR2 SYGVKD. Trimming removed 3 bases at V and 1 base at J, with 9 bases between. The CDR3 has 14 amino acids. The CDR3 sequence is CAISDARENTEAFF. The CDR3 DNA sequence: TGTGCCATCAGTGATGCCCGGGAGAACACTGAAGCTTTCTTT.

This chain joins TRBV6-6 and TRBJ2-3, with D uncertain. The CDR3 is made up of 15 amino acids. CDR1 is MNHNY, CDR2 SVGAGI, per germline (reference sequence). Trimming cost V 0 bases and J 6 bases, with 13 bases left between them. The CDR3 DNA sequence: TGTGCCAGCAGTTACTCACCAACCTCCGGGGATACGCAGTATTTT. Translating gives CASSYSPTSGDTQYF.

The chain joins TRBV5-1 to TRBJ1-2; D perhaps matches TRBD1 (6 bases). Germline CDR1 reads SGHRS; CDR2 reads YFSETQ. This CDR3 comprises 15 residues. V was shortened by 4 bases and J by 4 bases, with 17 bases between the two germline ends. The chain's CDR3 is CASSPRGGQGYGYTF. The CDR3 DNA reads TGCGCCAGCAGCCCCCGGGGGGGGCAGGGCTATGGCTACACCTTC.